The 14 T cell receptor beta chains reported below all come from one sample, sequenced in a study of patients and donors after allogeneic stem cell transplantation. TCRdb recomputed calls from the RT-PCR reads with MiXCR, one row per CDR3 protein. Here the sample spans about 960,000 distinct CDR3 sequences, 18% being singletons. Input material: blood, either unsorted or a sorted T cell fraction (not recorded which). The receptors come from a human donor who was either an allogeneic HSCT recipient or a stem cell or donor lymphocyte infusion donor (not recorded which). It is not recorded whose cells these are; they may come from a transplant donor.

V and J are TRBV3-1 and TRBJ2-7; D is uncertain. CDR1 LGHDT and CDR2 YNNKEL come from the germline V gene (reference sequence). Deletions cut 0 bases from V and 5 bases from J, with 14 bases between. The CDR3 is 15 residues long. CDR3 sequence: CASSQDRSKGNEQYF. As DNA, the CDR3 is TGTGCCAGCAGCCAAGACAGGTCTAAGGGCAACGAGCAGTACTTC.

V usage is TRBV5-1 and J usage is TRBJ2-5; TRBD2 matches at 11 bases. The J segment lost 5 bases and the V segment lost 4 bases, leaving 7 bases of the junction unmatched. CDR1 is SGHRS and CDR2 is YFSETQ in the germline V gene. This CDR3 is built from 15 residues. The CDR3 loop reads CASSPGTSGFETQYF. CDR3 coding DNA: TGCGCCAGCAGCCCGGGGACTAGCGGTTTCGAGACCCAGTACTTC.

The V and J genes are TRBV12-3 or TRBV12-4 and TRBJ2-3; 11 bases are a match to TRBD2. With V trimmed by 3 bases and J by 10 bases, 12 bases remained unmatched. The CDR3 has 16 amino acids. The CDR3, as DNA: TGTGCCAGCAGTTTTGGGGCTAGCGGGGGGCCCGGGCCGCAGTATTTT. Encoded protein: CASSFGASGGPGPQYF.

This clonotype was seen a few times. The V gene is TRBV5-1, the J gene TRBJ2-1, with no clear D. The CDR3 contains 14 residues. The V end lost 1 base, the J end lost 7 bases, and 12 bases lay between the germline ends. Looked up from germline, CDR1 is SGHRS and CDR2 is YFSETQ. The CDR3 nucleotides are TGCGCCAGCAGCTTGAGTCTTCCAAGGAATGAGCAGTTCTTC. Translating it yields CASSLSLPRNEQFF.

CDR3 nucleotide sequence: TGCGCCAGCAGCCAGTTACCGGGACAGGGAAGAGGTGGCTACACCTTC. It translates to CASSQLPGQGRGGYTF. The chain employs TRBV4-3 and TRBJ1-2, with 9 bases that match TRBD1. Germline trimming cut 3 bases from V and 7 bases from J; bases unmatched to any gene: 12. The germline gives CDR1 LGHNA, CDR2 YSLEER. The CDR3 length is 16 residues.

This clonotype was observed a few times. This chain uses TRBV12-3 or TRBV12-4 with TRBJ2-1; 8 nucleotides line up with TRBD1. The V gene end was trimmed by 2 bases and the J gene end by 6 bases; junction bases not matched to a gene: 9. The CDR3 spans 16 residues. In DNA form, the CDR3 reads TGTGCCAGCAGTTTAATTTCAGGGGGCACACTCAATGAGCAGTTCTTC. Translating it yields CASSLISGGTLNEQFF.

The chain employs TRBV5-1 and TRBJ2-1; the match to TRBD2 covers 8 bases. With V trimmed by 2 bases and J by 8 bases, 15 bases remained unmatched. The CDR3 is made up of 17 amino acids. Germline CDR1 SGHRS, CDR2 YFSETQ. CDR3 region: CASSFPVGTSLVDEQFF. CDR3 bases: TGCGCCAGCAGCTTCCCCGTCGGGACTAGTTTAGTCGATGAGCAGTTCTTC.

The chain has TRBV6-1 and TRBJ1-5; TRBD1 agrees at 11 bases. The CDR3 is made up of 15 amino acids. With 6 bases clipped from V and 3 bases from J, the junction kept 4 bases outside the gene matches. CDR1 and CDR2 from the germline V gene are MNHNS and SASEGT. The CDR3 is CASSGQGAVNQPQHF. CDR3 DNA: TGTGCCAGCAGCGGACAGGGGGCGGTCAATCAGCCCCAGCATTTT.

This chain joins TRBV7-2 and TRBJ1-5; TRBD1 might be the D (5 bases). V was clipped by 7 bases and J by 0 bases, with 13 bases between them. In germline, CDR1 is SGHTA, CDR2 FQGNSA. This CDR3 is built from 15 residues. The chain's CDR3 is CASTGTTFSNQPQHF. DNA for the CDR3: TGTGCCAGCACCGGGACGACTTTTAGCAATCAGCCCCAGCATTTT.

The sample holds one count of this clonotype. The J gene is TRBJ2-1, the V gene TRBV29-1; 8 bases fit TRBD2. Germline V gene lookup returns CDR1 SQVTM and CDR2 ANQGSEA. The V gene end was trimmed by 6 bases and the J gene end by 0 bases; junction bases not matched to a gene: 16. The CDR3 length is 18 residues. In nucleotides, the CDR3 is TGCAGCGTCGCTGGGTGGCTAGCGGGCCGGAGCTCCTACAATGAGCAGTTCTTC. This gives the protein CSVAGWLAGRSSYNEQFF.

This clonotype turned up a few times. This sequence joins TRBV12-5 and TRBJ1-4; D gene unclear. Germline V gene data show CDR1 as LGHNT and CDR2 as FRNRAP. CDR3 size: 15 residues. Trimming took 6 bases from V and 2 from J, leaving 13 bases between them. CDR3 protein: CASGKWGWTNEKLFF. CDR3 nucleotides: TGTGCTAGTGGGAAATGGGGTTGGACTAATGAAAAACTGTTTTTT.

This clonotype turned up a few times. J is TRBJ2-7 and V is TRBV7-2; D is undetermined. The CDR3 has 12 amino acids. The V end lost 3 bases, the J end lost 3 bases, and 6 bases lay between the germline ends. Germline CDR1 and CDR2: SGHTA and FQGNSA. The CDR3 DNA reads as TGTGCCAGCAGCTTCCTTCTCTACGAGCAGTACTTC. Protein: CASSFLLYEQYF.

A few counts support this clonotype. J is TRBJ1-1 and V is TRBV20-1; D is unclear. Trimming took off 3 bases at V and 8 bases at J, with 13 bases between the two ends. The CDR3 is 12 residues long. Germline V gene lookup returns CDR1 DFQATT and CDR2 SNEGSKA (reference sequence). Here the CDR3 reads CSARDFKEEAFF. CDR3 DNA: TGCAGTGCTAGGGACTTTAAGGAAGAAGCTTTCTTT.

The gene calls are TRBV24-1 and TRBJ2-5, with D possibly TRBD1 on 6 matching bases. The CDR3 loop spans 13 amino acids. The V end lost 9 bases, the J end lost 2 bases, and 12 bases lay between the germline ends. The germline V gene has CDR1 KGHDR and CDR2 SFDVKD. The CDR3 DNA reads as TGTGCCACCGGCAGGACAGTTCAAGAGACCCAGTACTTC. Protein: CATGRTVQETQYF.